This T cell receptor (beta chain) was captured by sequencing in a study of T cells in localized non-small cell lung cancer. This clone has a single count. Using immunoSEQ multiplex PCR, the repertoire was profiled, and TCRdb retains in-frame clones only, with some absent. The sample comprises about 43,000 clones, 90% to 95% of which are singletons, and over 9.5% rests with the top ten. The specimen was PBMCs, collected before any cancer treatment. This receptor was taken from a woman between 35 and 70 years old with stage II lung adenocarcinoma.

As DNA, the CDR3 is TGTGCCAGCTCACCAGCTGGGGGGACTGAAGCTTTCTTT. This sequence encodes CASSPAGGTEAFF. This chain connects TRBV18 to TRBJ1-1; D might be TRBD1 (5 bases). The germline V and J ends were trimmed by 2 bases and 5 bases, with 9 bases remaining between them. Germline CDR1 and CDR2: KGHSH and LQKENI. The CDR3 contains 13 residues.